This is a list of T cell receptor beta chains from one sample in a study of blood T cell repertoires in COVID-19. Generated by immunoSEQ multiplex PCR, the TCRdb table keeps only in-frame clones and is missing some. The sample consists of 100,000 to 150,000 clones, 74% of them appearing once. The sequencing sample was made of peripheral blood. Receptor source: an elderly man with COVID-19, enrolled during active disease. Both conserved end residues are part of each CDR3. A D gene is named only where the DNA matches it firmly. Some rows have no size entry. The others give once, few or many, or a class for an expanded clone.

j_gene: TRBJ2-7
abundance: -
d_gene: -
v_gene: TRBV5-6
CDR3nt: TGTGCCAGCACCCCGGGCCTGGACAGCGCCTACGAGCAGTACTTC
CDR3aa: CASTPGLDSAYEQYF

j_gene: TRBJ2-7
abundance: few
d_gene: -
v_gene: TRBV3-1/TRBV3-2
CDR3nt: TGTGCCAGCAGCCGGAGGGGAGAGCAGTACTTC
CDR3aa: CASSRRGEQYF

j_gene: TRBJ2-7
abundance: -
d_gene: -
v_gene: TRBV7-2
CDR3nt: TGTGCCAGCAGCTTAGCCCGGTCCTACGAGCAGTACTTC
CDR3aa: CASSLARSYEQYF

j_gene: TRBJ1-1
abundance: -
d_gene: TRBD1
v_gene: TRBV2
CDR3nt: TGTGCCACCAGCGGTGGGTCAGGGGGATACACTGAAGCTTTCTTT
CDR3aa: CATSGGSGGYTEAFF

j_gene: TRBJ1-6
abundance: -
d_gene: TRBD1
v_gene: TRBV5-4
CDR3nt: TGTGCCAGCAGCACTTTACAGGGGGCGGATAATTCACCCCTCCACTTT
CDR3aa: CASSTLQGADNSPLHF

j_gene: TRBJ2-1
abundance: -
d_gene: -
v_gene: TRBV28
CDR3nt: TGTGCCAGCAGTTTGGTCGGCGGGACCCCGCGGGATGAGCAGTTCTTC
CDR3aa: CASSLVGGTPRDEQFF

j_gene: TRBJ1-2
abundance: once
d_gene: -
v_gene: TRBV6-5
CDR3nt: TGTGCCAGCAGTTACTCTGGGGGGGGCCGGTATGGCTACACCTTC
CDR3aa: CASSYSGGGRYGYTF

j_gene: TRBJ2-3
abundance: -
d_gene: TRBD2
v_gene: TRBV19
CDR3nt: TGTGCCACCTCCGGAGCGGGAGGGCCAGATACGCAGTATTTT
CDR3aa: CATSGAGGPDTQYF

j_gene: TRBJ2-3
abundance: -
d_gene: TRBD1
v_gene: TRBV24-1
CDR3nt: TGTGCCACCAGCCGGGACAGGGGGTCGGATACGCAGTATTTT
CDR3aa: CATSRDRGSDTQYF

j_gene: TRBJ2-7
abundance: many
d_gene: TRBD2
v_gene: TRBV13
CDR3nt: TGTGCCAGCAGCTTAGGCCGTGCTAGCGGGGTGGGGGAGCAGTACTTC
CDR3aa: CASSLGRASGVGEQYF

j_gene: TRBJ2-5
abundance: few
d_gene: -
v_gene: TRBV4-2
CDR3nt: TGTGCCAGCAGCCAATATAGTATTCAAGAGACCCAGTACTTC
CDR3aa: CASSQYSIQETQYF

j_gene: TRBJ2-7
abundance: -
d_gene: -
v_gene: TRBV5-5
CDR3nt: TGTGCCAGCAGTTCCTGGTTACCCAGGGGCCCTGTCGAGCAGTACTTC
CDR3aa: CASSSWLPRGPVEQYF

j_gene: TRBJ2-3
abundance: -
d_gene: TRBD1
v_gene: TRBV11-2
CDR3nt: TGTGCCAGCAGCAGCGACAGGGCAACAGATACGCAGTATTTT
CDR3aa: CASSSDRATDTQYF

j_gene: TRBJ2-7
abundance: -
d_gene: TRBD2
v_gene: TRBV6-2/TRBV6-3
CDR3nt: TGTGCCAGCAGTTCTCCTATAAGGACTAGCGGGGAAGGGGAGCAGTACTTC
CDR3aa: CASSSPIRTSGEGEQYF

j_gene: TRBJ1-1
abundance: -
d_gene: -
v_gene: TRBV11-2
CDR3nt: TGTGCCAGCAGTGAACAGGGGAACACTGAAGCTTTCTTT
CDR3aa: CASSEQGNTEAFF

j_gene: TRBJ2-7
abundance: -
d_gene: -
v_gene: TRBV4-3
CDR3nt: TGCGCCAGCCCCCTGGGCCTACCCACCGCCTACGAGCAGTACTTC
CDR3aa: CASPLGLPTAYEQYF

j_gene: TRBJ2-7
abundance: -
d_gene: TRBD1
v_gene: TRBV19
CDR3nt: TGTGCCAGTAGTATAGCGGGCAGGGGGTCCTACGAGCAGTACTTC
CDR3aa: CASSIAGRGSYEQYF

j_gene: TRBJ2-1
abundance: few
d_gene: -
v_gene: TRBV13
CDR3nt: TGTGCCAGCAGCGGAGGAGGGACCGAAGAGCAGTTCTTC
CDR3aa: CASSGGGTEEQFF

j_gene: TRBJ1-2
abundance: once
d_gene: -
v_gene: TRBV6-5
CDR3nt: TGTGCCAGCAGTTACTCTGAGTCTGGCTATGGCTACACCTTC
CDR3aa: CASSYSESGYGYTF

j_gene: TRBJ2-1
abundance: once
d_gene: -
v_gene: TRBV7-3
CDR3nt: TGTGCCAGCAGCTTAGATGAGTACAATGAGCAGTTCTTC
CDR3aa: CASSLDEYNEQFF

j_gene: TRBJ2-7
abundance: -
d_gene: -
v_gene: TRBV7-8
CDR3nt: TGTGCCAGCAGCCCCGGAGGGATCGAGCAGTACTTC
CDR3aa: CASSPGGIEQYF

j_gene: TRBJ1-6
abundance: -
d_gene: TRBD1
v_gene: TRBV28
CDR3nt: TGTGCCAGCAGGGGACAGAACTATAATTCACCCCTCCACTTT
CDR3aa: CASRGQNYNSPLHF

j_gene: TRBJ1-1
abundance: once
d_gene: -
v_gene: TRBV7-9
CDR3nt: TGTGCCAGCAGCTTAAAGGGAGGGAACACTGAAGCTTTCTTT
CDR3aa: CASSLKGGNTEAFF

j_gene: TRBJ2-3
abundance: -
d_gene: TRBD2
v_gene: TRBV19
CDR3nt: TGTGCCACCGGGACTAGCGGGGGCACAGATACGCAGTATTTT
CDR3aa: CATGTSGGTDTQYF

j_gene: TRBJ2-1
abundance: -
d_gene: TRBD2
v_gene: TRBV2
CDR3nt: TGTGCCAGCTTGTTGGGCGGGAGACTTGAGCAGTTCTTC
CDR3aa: CASLLGGRLEQFF

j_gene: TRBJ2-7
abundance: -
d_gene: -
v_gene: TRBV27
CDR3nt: TGTGCCAGCCCCCCCGGAGGATACGAGCAGTACTTC
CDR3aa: CASPPGGYEQYF

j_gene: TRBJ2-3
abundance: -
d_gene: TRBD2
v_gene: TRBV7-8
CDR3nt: TGTGCCAGCCCCCCAGGAGGCGGCGGGAGGCCCACAGATACGCAGTATTTT
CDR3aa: CASPPGGGGRPTDTQYF

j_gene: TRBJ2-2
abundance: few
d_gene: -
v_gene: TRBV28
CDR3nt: TGTGCCAGCACAAGGACAGCGGACACCGGGGAGCTGTTTTTT
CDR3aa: CASTRTADTGELFF

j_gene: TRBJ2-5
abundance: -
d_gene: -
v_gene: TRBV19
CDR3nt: TGTGCCAGTAGTACCCTAATCCAAGAGACCCAGTACTTC
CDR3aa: CASSTLIQETQYF

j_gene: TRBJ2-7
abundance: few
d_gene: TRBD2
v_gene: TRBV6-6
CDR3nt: TGTGCCAGCAGTTACTCGAGACTAGCTGGGATGGACGAGCAGTACTTC
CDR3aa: CASSYSRLAGMDEQYF

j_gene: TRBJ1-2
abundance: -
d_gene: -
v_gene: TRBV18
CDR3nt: TGTGCCAGCTCTCGTGCAGCGCCCGCTGACTATGGCTACACCTTC
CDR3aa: CASSRAAPADYGYTF

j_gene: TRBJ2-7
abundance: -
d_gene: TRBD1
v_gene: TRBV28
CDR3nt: TGTGCCAGCAGTTTGGCAGGGGGCGAGAATGAGCAGTACTTC
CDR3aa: CASSLAGGENEQYF

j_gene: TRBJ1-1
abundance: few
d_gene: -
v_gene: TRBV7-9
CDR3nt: TGTGCCAGCACCAAGGGGGGGAGTTTGTCTGAAGCTTTCTTT
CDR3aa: CASTKGGSLSEAFF

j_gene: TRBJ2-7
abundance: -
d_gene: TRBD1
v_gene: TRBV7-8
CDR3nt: TGTGCCAGCAGCTTGGGGGGACAGGGCGCGTACGAGCAGTACTTC
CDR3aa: CASSLGGQGAYEQYF

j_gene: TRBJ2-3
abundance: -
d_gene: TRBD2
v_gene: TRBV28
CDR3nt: TGTGCCAGCAGTTTTGACCTAGCGGCAGGTAGGGAGGATACGCAGTATTTT
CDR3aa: CASSFDLAAGREDTQYF

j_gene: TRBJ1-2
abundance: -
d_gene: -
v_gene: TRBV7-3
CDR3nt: TGTGCCAGCAGCTTAACTGGGGGGGGTAGCTATGGCTACACCTTC
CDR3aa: CASSLTGGGSYGYTF

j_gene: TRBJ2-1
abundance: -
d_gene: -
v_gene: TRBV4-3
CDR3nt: TGCGCCAGCAGCCATTCCGCTAGTGGTGACAATGAGCAGTTCTTC
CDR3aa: CASSHSASGDNEQFF

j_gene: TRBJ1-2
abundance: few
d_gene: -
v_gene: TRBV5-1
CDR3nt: TGCGCCAGCAGCTTGTTGGCAGGGGCTCCTAACTATGGCTACACCTTC
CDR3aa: CASSLLAGAPNYGYTF

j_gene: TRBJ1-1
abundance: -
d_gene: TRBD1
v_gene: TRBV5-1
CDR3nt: TGCGCCAGCAGCACAACAGGGGGTGTCACTGAAGCTTTCTTT
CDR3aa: CASSTTGGVTEAFF

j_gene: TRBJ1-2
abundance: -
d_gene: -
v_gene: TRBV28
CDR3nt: TGTGCCAGCAGTTTATTAGCAGGGCGGGAGGGGAATAACTATGGCTACACCTTC
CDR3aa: CASSLLAGREGNNYGYTF

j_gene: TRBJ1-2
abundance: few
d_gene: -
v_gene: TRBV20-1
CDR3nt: TGCAGTGGTCCCGGGGGCTATGGCTACACCTTC
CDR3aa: CSGPGGYGYTF

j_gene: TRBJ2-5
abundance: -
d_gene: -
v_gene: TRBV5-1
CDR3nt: TGCGCCAGCAGCTTGGACGGGGGATCGGAGACCCAGTACTTC
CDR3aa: CASSLDGGSETQYF